These T cell receptor beta chains were read from a single sample in a study of shared clonotypes between healthy human individuals. TCRdb keeps only in-frame clones here, not all; method: immunoSEQ multiplex PCR. The repertoire consists of approximately 500,000 clones, with roughly 95% occurring once and the leading ten covering under 0.06%. Sequenced sample: naive CD4+ T cells sorted from blood. These receptors came from a woman in her 30s in good health. Each CDR3 is given with its conserved first and last residue. A D gene is named only where the DNA matches it firmly. Rows may omit the clone size; those that give it use once, few, many or a size class.

abundance,d_gene,v_gene,j_gene,CDR3aa,CDR3nt
.,TRBD2,TRBV7-9,TRBJ2-1,CASGPGLAGEQFF,TGTGCCAGCGGGCCGGGACTAGCAGGTGAGCAGTTCTTC
.,TRBD2,TRBV5-4,TRBJ2-1,CASSLRGSRPYNEQFF,TGTGCCAGCAGCTTACGCGGGAGCCGACCCTACAATGAGCAGTTCTTC
.,TRBD1,TRBV29-1,TRBJ2-7,CSVGPGQGANEQYF,TGCAGCGTTGGGCCGGGACAGGGGGCGAATGAGCAGTACTTC
.,.,TRBV4-1,TRBJ2-3,CASSHRGADTQYF,TGCGCCAGCAGCCACAGAGGGGCAGATACGCAGTATTTT
.,TRBD2,TRBV27,TRBJ2-5,CASSPGLAGGPGETQYF,TGTGCCAGCAGCCCGGGACTAGCGGGAGGGCCCGGGGAGACCCAGTACTTC
.,TRBD2,TRBV2,TRBJ2-1,CASRPSGSNEQFF,TGTGCCAGCAGGCCTAGCGGGAGCAATGAGCAGTTCTTC
.,.,TRBV7-6,TRBJ2-1,CASVPRNKLPYNEQFF,TGTGCCAGCGTACCGAGAAACAAGTTACCCTACAATGAGCAGTTCTTC
.,.,TRBV28,TRBJ2-7,CASRRTESLSYEQYF,TGTGCCAGCAGACGGACAGAAAGCCTCTCCTACGAGCAGTACTTC
.,.,TRBV28,TRBJ1-5,CASRAPGTSNQPQHF,TGTGCCAGCAGGGCCCCGGGGACTAGCAATCAGCCCCAGCATTTT
once,TRBD1,TRBV6-6,TRBJ1-3,CAAGTAGGNTIYF,TGTGCCGCTGGGACAGCTGGAGGAAACACCATATATTTT
few,.,TRBV2,TRBJ2-5,CASNQETQYF,TGTGCCAGCAACCAAGAGACCCAGTACTTC
.,.,TRBV25-1,TRBJ1-2,CASTGVYGYTF,TGTGCCAGTACCGGGGTATATGGCTACACCTTC
.,.,TRBV28,TRBJ1-1,CASSLYPTNTEAFF,TGTGCCAGCAGTTTATATCCGACGAACACTGAAGCTTTCTTT
.,.,TRBV30,TRBJ1-3,CAWSVDTARSGNTIYF,TGTGCCTGGAGTGTAGATACAGCAAGGTCTGGAAACACCATATATTTT
few,.,TRBV28,TRBJ1-2,CASTPGDYGYTF,TGTGCCAGCACACCTGGAGACTATGGCTACACCTTC
.,.,TRBV5-4,TRBJ1-2,CASRAGGNYGYTF,TGTGCCAGCAGGGCGGGGGGAAACTATGGCTACACCTTC
.,.,TRBV5-4,TRBJ1-6,CASSLDQGWGSPLHF,TGTGCCAGCAGCTTGGATCAGGGGTGGGGTTCACCCCTCCACTTT
.,.,TRBV4-1,TRBJ1-1,CASSQVNSLGRMNTEAFF,TGCGCCAGCAGCCAAGTTAATTCATTAGGCAGGATGAACACTGAAGCTTTCTTT
.,.,TRBV4-1,TRBJ1-4,CASSLDLVVNEKLFF,TGCGCCAGCAGCCTAGATCTTGTGGTCAATGAAAAACTGTTTTTT
.,TRBD2,TRBV5-1,TRBJ2-6,CASSLSSGRASGANVLTF,TGCGCCAGCAGCTTGTCTAGCGGGAGGGCCTCTGGGGCCAACGTCCTGACTTTC
.,TRBD2,TRBV5-1,TRBJ2-5,CASSPEPPGLAGGRETQYF,TGCGCCAGCAGCCCCGAACCGCCGGGACTAGCGGGAGGGAGGGAGACCCAGTACTTC
.,TRBD2,TRBV5-1,TRBJ2-7,CASSLEIGGEQYF,TGCGCCAGCAGCTTAGAGATCGGGGGGGAGCAGTACTTC
.,.,TRBV18,TRBJ2-3,CASSLTEGSDTQYF,TGTGCCAGCTCACTAACGGAGGGTTCAGATACGCAGTATTTT
once,TRBD1,TRBV25-1,TRBJ1-2,CASSAHALGTGGLYGYTF,TGTGCCAGCAGTGCTCACGCCCTGGGGACAGGGGGTTTGTATGGCTACACCTTC
once,.,TRBV18,TRBJ2-5,CASSGDGETQYF,TGTGCCAGCTCCGGGGACGGGGAGACCCAGTACTTC
.,.,TRBV18,TRBJ2-6,CASSRVFSGANVLTF,TGTGCCAGCTCAAGGGTCTTCTCTGGGGCCAACGTCCTGACTTTC
once,.,TRBV28,TRBJ2-3,CASSFQSTDTQYF,TGTGCCAGCAGTTTTCAGAGCACAGATACGCAGTATTTT
.,TRBD2,TRBV7-9,TRBJ2-1,CATQEVGTSGRGYEQFF,TGTGCCACCCAGGAGGTGGGAACTAGCGGGAGGGGTTATGAGCAGTTCTTC
.,.,TRBV7-6,TRBJ2-7,CASSLERVSSYEQYF,TGTGCCAGCAGTCTCGAGCGGGTCAGCTCCTACGAGCAGTACTTC
.,.,TRBV10-3,TRBJ1-6,CAISESDSINSPLHF,TGTGCCATCAGTGAGTCCGACAGCATCAATTCACCCCTCCACTTT
.,.,TRBV5-6,TRBJ2-6,CASSLALTGASGANVLTF,TGTGCCAGCAGCTTGGCCTTGACAGGAGCCTCTGGGGCCAACGTCCTGACTTTC
.,.,TRBV10-1,TRBJ1-3,CARPRTSSGNTIYF,TGCGCCAGACCGCGGACAAGCTCTGGAAACACCATATATTTT
.,TRBD2,TRBV5-4,TRBJ2-1,CASSLGPLAGAYNEQFF,TGTGCCAGCAGCTTGGGACCACTAGCGGGAGCCTACAATGAGCAGTTCTTC
.,.,TRBV14,TRBJ2-7,CASSQDGSPAYEQYF,TGTGCCAGCAGCCAAGACGGGTCTCCAGCCTACGAGCAGTACTTC
.,TRBD2,TRBV28,TRBJ2-4,CASSLLAGPFDF,TGTGCCAGCAGTTTATTAGCGGGGCCCTTTGACTTC
.,.,TRBV4-1,TRBJ2-7,CASSQGELSYEQYF,TGCGCCAGCAGCCAAGGAGAGCTATCCTACGAGCAGTACTTC
.,.,TRBV7-9,TRBJ1-1,CASSWAGPMNTEAFF,TGTGCCAGCTCTTGGGCAGGACCCATGAACACTGAAGCTTTCTTT
.,.,TRBV6-1,TRBJ1-5,CASSEVQRNQPQHF,TGTGCCAGCAGTGAAGTACAGCGCAATCAGCCCCAGCATTTT
.,.,TRBV11-2,TRBJ2-7,CASSLGQIYEQYF,TGTGCCAGCAGCTTAGGACAGATATACGAGCAGTACTTC
.,.,TRBV28,TRBJ2-7,CASSLGPVGEQYF,TGTGCCAGCAGCCTCGGGCCAGTCGGCGAGCAGTACTTC
once,TRBD2,TRBV28,TRBJ2-7,CASRATSASTYEQYF,TGTGCCAGCAGAGCCACTAGCGCCTCCACCTACGAGCAGTACTTC
.,.,TRBV4-1,TRBJ2-1,CASSQRILARREQFF,TGCGCCAGCAGCCAGAGGATTCTCGCTCGGCGTGAGCAGTTCTTC
.,.,TRBV5-1,TRBJ2-2,CASSLRGNTGELFF,TGCGCCAGCAGTCTTAGGGGCAACACCGGGGAGCTGTTTTTT
once,TRBD1,TRBV5-6,TRBJ2-7,CASSPLGTGNHEQYF,TGTGCCAGCAGCCCCCTTGGGACAGGGAACCACGAGCAGTACTTC
.,.,TRBV5-5,TRBJ1-4,CASSLLRVPNEKLFF,TGTGCCAGCAGCTTGTTGAGGGTTCCGAATGAAAAACTGTTTTTT
.,TRBD2,TRBV7-9,TRBJ2-1,CASSPPGLAGRLQFF,TGTGCCAGCAGCCCACCAGGGCTAGCGGGAAGGTTGCAGTTCTTC
.,.,TRBV7-8,TRBJ2-1,CASSNRDPIINEQFF,TGTGCCAGCAGTAACCGGGACCCAATAATCAATGAGCAGTTCTTC
once,.,TRBV1,TRBJ1-5,CRYNSNQPQHF,TGCAGGTACAATAGCAATCAGCCCCAGCATTTT
.,TRBD2,TRBV9,TRBJ2-7,CASSGSGSPYEQYF,TGTGCCAGCAGCGGTAGCGGGAGTCCCTACGAGCAGTACTTC
.,TRBD2,TRBV5-1,TRBJ2-2,CASSLTSGSTGELFF,TGCGCCAGCAGCTTGACTAGCGGGAGCACCGGGGAGCTGTTTTTT
.,.,TRBV15,TRBJ1-4,CATSRDEGSWAWKLFF,TGTGCCACCAGCAGAGATGAGGGAAGTTGGGCTTGGAAACTGTTTTTT
once,TRBD1,TRBV15,TRBJ1-2,CATSWGQANYGYTF,TGTGCCACCAGCTGGGGACAGGCTAACTATGGCTACACCTTC
few,.,TRBV10-3,TRBJ2-7,CAIRDNRDQEQYF,TGTGCCATCAGGGACAACCGGGACCAGGAGCAGTACTTC
.,.,TRBV6-5,TRBJ2-2,CASSYSGRELFF,TGTGCCAGCAGTTACTCGGGCAGGGAGCTGTTTTTT
.,.,TRBV2,TRBJ2-2,CAHKDAGELFF,TGTGCCCACAAGGATGCCGGGGAGCTGTTTTTT
.,.,TRBV5-1,TRBJ1-5,CASSLDGGRNQPQHF,TGCGCCAGCAGCTTGGATGGGGGGAGAAATCAGCCCCAGCATTTT
.,.,TRBV4-1,TRBJ1-2,CASSQPGHGYGYTF,TGCGCCAGCAGCCAACCAGGACACGGCTATGGCTACACCTTC
.,TRBD1,TRBV5-1,TRBJ2-5,CASSSRQGQETQYF,TGCGCCAGCAGCTCACGACAGGGACAAGAGACCCAGTACTTC
.,.,TRBV2,TRBJ2-7,CASRGQTNSYEQYF,TGTGCCAGCAGAGGACAGACGAACTCCTACGAGCAGTACTTC